Listed below are T cell receptor beta chains from one sample, sequenced in a study of Ad26.COV2.S vaccination and SARS-CoV-2 variants. Assay: immunoSEQ multiplex PCR; the TCRdb copy retains only in-frame clones and omits some. The repertoire includes about 350,000 clones, about nine tenths of them detected once, and around 6.4% sits in the top ten. Here the sequenced sample was peripheral blood, taken in a trial of Ad26.COV2.S vaccine versus placebo. All receptors derive from a person between 18 and 60 years old who received the Ad26.COV2.S COVID-19 vaccine or a placebo. CDR3s include the opening cysteine and the closing phenylalanine or tryptophan. The order of the fields is CDR3 DNA, CDR3 protein, V gene, clone size, D gene, J gene. A D gene is named only where the DNA matches it firmly. Rows may omit the clone size; those that give it use once, few, many or a size class.

cdr3_nt: TGCGCCAGCAGCCCTACCTCGGCCAGTGGAGCTTTCTTT
cdr3_aa: CASSPTSASGAFF
v_call: TRBV5-1
clone_size: NA
d_call: NA
j_call: TRBJ1-1

cdr3_nt: TGTGCCAGCAGCTTGGGACAGGGTGTTTACAATGAGCAGTTCTTC
cdr3_aa: CASSLGQGVYNEQFF
v_call: TRBV6-4
clone_size: NA
d_call: TRBD1
j_call: TRBJ2-1

cdr3_nt: TGTGCCAGCAGTTTAAAGGGGGCGGGGGTTAATCAGCCCCAGCATTTT
cdr3_aa: CASSLKGAGVNQPQHF
v_call: TRBV28
clone_size: NA
d_call: TRBD1
j_call: TRBJ1-5

cdr3_nt: TGTGCCAGCAGCACCGGGACAGGGGGCGTCAACTATGGCTACACCTTC
cdr3_aa: CASSTGTGGVNYGYTF
v_call: TRBV3-1/TRBV3-2
clone_size: NA
d_call: TRBD1
j_call: TRBJ1-2

cdr3_nt: TGTGCCAGCAGTAGGAGGCAGGCGGAGACTGAAGCTTTCTTT
cdr3_aa: CASSRRQAETEAFF
v_call: TRBV6-2/TRBV6-3
clone_size: NA
d_call: NA
j_call: TRBJ1-1

cdr3_nt: TGTGCCAGCAGCCAAGAGGAGGGGGCCTACGAGCAGTACTTC
cdr3_aa: CASSQEEGAYEQYF
v_call: TRBV3-1/TRBV3-2
clone_size: once
d_call: NA
j_call: TRBJ2-7

cdr3_nt: TGTGCCAGCAGCTTAGGCTCGTACAATGAGCAGTTCTTC
cdr3_aa: CASSLGSYNEQFF
v_call: TRBV7-2
clone_size: NA
d_call: NA
j_call: TRBJ2-1

cdr3_nt: TGTGCCAGCAGCCAAGATTTGGGACAGGGGACCTCTGGGGCCAACGTCCTGACTTTC
cdr3_aa: CASSQDLGQGTSGANVLTF
v_call: TRBV4-2
clone_size: NA
d_call: TRBD1
j_call: TRBJ2-6

cdr3_nt: TGCGCCAGCAGCTTGGCAATGCTTGATCGTGGCTACACCTTC
cdr3_aa: CASSLAMLDRGYTF
v_call: TRBV5-1
clone_size: NA
d_call: NA
j_call: TRBJ1-2

cdr3_nt: TGTGCCAGTAGTAAACCACTTATAGCGGCCGTCTACAATGAGCAGTTCTTC
cdr3_aa: CASSKPLIAAVYNEQFF
v_call: TRBV19
clone_size: NA
d_call: NA
j_call: TRBJ2-1

cdr3_nt: TGCAGCGTTATTGAACAGATGAGCTCCTACGAGCAGTACTTC
cdr3_aa: CSVIEQMSSYEQYF
v_call: TRBV29-1
clone_size: NA
d_call: NA
j_call: TRBJ2-7

cdr3_nt: TGTGCCAGCAGTCAGACAGGGAGCACCGGGGAGCTGTTTTTT
cdr3_aa: CASSQTGSTGELFF
v_call: TRBV6-5
clone_size: NA
d_call: TRBD1
j_call: TRBJ2-2

cdr3_nt: TGTGCCTGGAGTCATGGGGCGAACACCGGGGAGCTGTTTTTT
cdr3_aa: CAWSHGANTGELFF
v_call: TRBV30
clone_size: NA
d_call: NA
j_call: TRBJ2-2

cdr3_nt: TGCAGTGCTCCCGAAGTTACTGAAGCTTTCTTT
cdr3_aa: CSAPEVTEAFF
v_call: TRBV20-1
clone_size: once
d_call: NA
j_call: TRBJ1-1

cdr3_nt: TGTGCCAGCCGCCTAGGACCCAACTACGAGCAGTACTTC
cdr3_aa: CASRLGPNYEQYF
v_call: TRBV7-2
clone_size: NA
d_call: NA
j_call: TRBJ2-7

cdr3_nt: TGTGCCAGCCATCAGGATTATGGCTACACCTTC
cdr3_aa: CASHQDYGYTF
v_call: TRBV6-5
clone_size: NA
d_call: NA
j_call: TRBJ1-2